This passage covers 29 T cell receptor beta chains from one sample sequenced in a study of shared clonotypes between healthy human individuals (TCRdb year 2020). The receptor library was made with the immunoSEQ multiplex PCR assay. Here the immuneACCESS table is served through TCRdb, limited to in-frame sequences with V and J called. Missing clones are a known gap in these copies; in checked studies unresolved V genes cover under half, and the rest lacks a known reason. Within this sample are more than 2 million clones, with roughly 95% of them counted one time only. The biggest ten clones account for about 1.7% of the sample. CD8 naive samples were obtained by positive selection for CCR7 among CD45RO-negative cells, yielding a CD45RA+CCR7+ population from which TemRA cells were excluded. Sequences were obtained from naive CD8+ T cells from PBMCs. Per the publication, the cell subset or site label means: CD45RA+CCR7+. The receptor set was obtained from a man aged 18 to 29 in good health. Some clones in this sample may be carry-over from other donors' samples.

This rearrangement joins TRBV7-6 to TRBJ2-1, with 9 bases lining up with TRBD2. This CDR3 is built from 15 residues. V shed 2 bases, J shed 1 base, and the junction held 0 bases outside the gene matches. CDR1 and CDR2 (germline): SGHVS, FNYEAQ. CDR3: CASSLLAGSYNEQFF. The CDR3 DNA sequence: TGTGCCAGCAGCTTACTAGCGGGGTCCTACAATGAGCAGTTCTTC. The variable domain in full, completed from reference TRBV7-6 and TRBJ2-1, reads GAGVSQSPRYKVTKRGQDVALRCDPISGHVSLYWYRQALGQGPEFLTYFNYEAQQDKSGLPNDRFSAERPEGSISTLTIQRTEQRDSAMYRCASSLLAGSYNEQFFGPGTRLTVL.

CDR3 coding DNA: TGTGCCAGCAGACCGATTCTGGGCGGGGAAATTGAAGCTTTCTTT. Its translation: CASRPILGGEIEAFF. The V and J genes are TRBV6-1 and TRBJ1-1, with D unclear. Trimming removed 6 bases from V and 7 bases from J, with 21 bases in between. Germline V lookup: CDR1 MNHNS, CDR2 SASEGT. The CDR3 spans 15 residues.

The chain couples TRBV2 to TRBJ2-7; possible D gene TRBD1, 5 bases. Germline V gives CDR1 SNHLY, CDR2 FYNNEI. Trimming removed 7 bases from V and 0 bases from J, with 16 bases in between. The CDR3 has 15 amino acids. The CDR3 is CASIDSLHSSYEQYF. CDR3 DNA sequence: TGTGCCAGCATTGACAGTCTTCATAGCTCCTACGAGCAGTACTTC.

The chain joins TRBV11-2 to TRBJ2-7; a possible D gene is TRBD2 (6 bases). The CDR3 length is 15 residues. V shed 5 bases and J shed 3 bases, with 17 bases lying between them. Germline CDR1 and CDR2: SGHAT and FQNNGV. Here the CDR3 DNA reads TGTGCCAGCAGCACTGAGCGACTAGAGTACTACGAGCAGTACTTC. Its protein product is CASSTERLEYYEQYF.

The CDR3 loop is CASSLRRGGPSYEQYF. DNA of the CDR3: TGTGCCAGCAGCCTCCGCAGGGGAGGCCCGTCCTACGAGCAGTACTTC. V gene TRBV4-2 combines with J gene TRBJ2-7; D could derive from TRBD1 or TRBD2 (6 bases each). V lost 4 bases, J lost 1 base, and 17 bases lay in between. Germline V gives CDR1 LGHNA, CDR2 YNFKEQ. The CDR3 sequence is 16 residues long.

The J gene is TRBJ2-7, the V gene TRBV6-1, with a weak D call TRBD1 (5 bases). CDR1 and CDR2 (germline): MNHNS, SASEGT. V was pared by 2 bases and J by 3 bases, with 14 bases between. This CDR3 is built from 15 residues. CDR3 DNA sequence: TGTGCCAGCAGTGAACTTGGGGCCGCAGACTACGAGCAGTACTTC. Its translation is CASSELGAADYEQYF.

The CDR3 spells CASSALAASGNTIYF. The CDR3 bases are TGTGCCAGCAGCGCGCTGGCGGCTTCTGGAAACACCATATATTTT. The chain carries TRBV9 and TRBJ1-3; D remains unclear. CDR3 size: 15 residues. V was clipped by 3 bases and J by 1 base, with 11 bases between them. CDR1 SGDLS and CDR2 YYNGEE come from the germline V gene.

A remark on this clone: Germline and junction disagree at one end, which may indicate a read error. The V and J genes are TRBV7-9 and TRBJ1-4; D gene ambiguous. CDR3 length: 12 amino acids. Germline CDR1 reads SEHNR; CDR2 reads FQNEAQ (reference sequence). The CDR3 DNA is TGTGCCAGCAGCTTAGCGGACGCCGGGCAAAGATTT. Translation gives CASSLADAGQRF.

The V gene is TRBV10-3, the J gene TRBJ2-2; D ambiguous. In germline, CDR1 is ENHRY, CDR2 SYGVKD. The CDR3 has 11 amino acids. The ends were cut back, 10 bases at V and 5 bases at J, with 8 bases in the middle. CDR3 coding DNA: TGTGCCACCCAGAGGACCGGGGAGCTGTTTTTT. Amino acid sequence: CATQRTGELFF.

This rearrangement joins TRBV6-5 to TRBJ2-1; no clear D gene. Trimming stripped 2 bases from V and 5 bases from J, with 16 bases between. This CDR3 contains 16 residues. Germline CDR1 is MNHEY and CDR2 is SVGAGI. CDR3 residues: CASSYLFRIAHNEQFF. DNA for the CDR3: TGTGCCAGCAGTTACCTCTTCAGAATAGCACACAATGAGCAGTTCTTC.

This clone was seen a single time. The chain links TRBV5-4 to TRBJ2-7, with TRBD1 matching over 9 bases. This CDR3 is 14 amino acids long. After removal of 4 bases from V and 3 bases from J, the junction contained 5 bases not matched to a gene. Germline CDR1 is SGHNT and CDR2 is YYREEE (reference sequence). CDR3 DNA sequence: TGTGCCAGCAGCACCGACAGGGGGTTCTACGAGCAGTACTTC. Amino acid sequence: CASSTDRGFYEQYF.

A single count supports this clone. Other DNA variants within this sample encode the same CDR3. The genes are TRBV5-6 and TRBJ2-7, with D perhaps TRBD1 (5 bases). This CDR3 is 14 amino acids long. Trimming removed 0 bases from V and 0 bases from J, with 7 bases in between. Germline V gene sequence: CDR1 SGHDT, CDR2 YYEEEE. The CDR3 loop is CASSLGTNSYEQYF. As DNA, the CDR3 is TGTGCCAGCAGCTTGGGGACAAACTCCTACGAGCAGTACTTC.

Notes on this clone: Other DNA sequences in this specimen translate into the identical CDR3. The chain recombines TRBV19 with TRBJ2-7; 9 bases map to TRBD1. Per germline, CDR1 LNHDA and CDR2 SQIVND (reference sequence). The CDR3 length is 15 residues. V shed 3 bases, J shed 4 bases, and the junction held 7 bases outside the gene matches. The CDR3 nucleotides read TGTGCCAGTAGTATCATGACAGGGGGATCTTACGAGCAGTACTTC. It specifies CASSIMTGGSYEQYF.

The J gene is TRBJ1-5, the V gene TRBV4-3; no firm D call. The V end lost 3 bases, the J end lost 6 bases, and 9 bases lay between the germline ends. This CDR3 contains 13 residues. Germline lookup yields CDR1 LGHNA and CDR2 YSLEER. CDR3 sequence reads: CASSQRTGQPQHF. Written as DNA, the CDR3 is TGCGCCAGCAGCCAGAGGACTGGTCAGCCCCAGCATTTT.

This sequence joins TRBV6-4 and TRBJ2-2; TRBD2 aligns across 11 bases. Unmatched junction bases numbered 1, after V lost 3 bases and J lost 1 base. CDR1 is MRHNA, CDR2 SNTAGT, per germline. The CDR3 totals 16 residues. This CDR3 is CASSELAGVNTGELFF. Written as DNA, the CDR3 is TGTGCCAGCAGTGAACTAGCGGGGGTGAACACCGGGGAGCTGTTTTTT.

J is TRBJ1-3 and V is TRBV7-9; D gene unclear. Germline-derived CDR1 and CDR2 are SEHNR and FQNEAQ (reference sequence). V lost 3 bases, J lost 5 bases, and 26 bases lay in between. CDR3 length equals 19 residues. The CDR3, as DNA: TGTGCCAGCAGCTTGGAATTCCTAGGACGCGATCTGCGCCGAAACACCATATATTTT. Translation: CASSLEFLGRDLRRNTIYF.

The rearrangement links TRBV9 to TRBJ2-1; TRBD2 aligns across 8 bases. Germline loops: CDR1 SGDLS, CDR2 YYNGEE. The length of the CDR3 is 17 residues. J lost 0 bases, V lost 3 bases, and 8 bases had no gene match. CDR3 residues: CASSAPIAGSSYNEQFF. CDR3 sequence (DNA): TGTGCCAGCAGCGCCCCAATAGCGGGAAGCTCCTACAATGAGCAGTTCTTC.

The gene calls are TRBV27 and TRBJ2-3; 12 bases align to TRBD2. V lost 5 bases and J lost 4; bases outside the gene matches: 16. This CDR3 contains 19 residues. In germline, CDR1 is MNHEY, CDR2 SMNVEV (reference sequence). The DNA of the CDR3 is TGTGCCAGCAGTCCACAAATTTTCCTAGCGGGAGGGCCACCAGATACGCAGTATTTT. Protein: CASSPQIFLAGGPPDTQYF.

This clone showed up just once. Distinct nucleotide sequences in the sample also encode this CDR3. The chain uses TRBV10-2 and TRBJ2-7; D is undetermined. CDR3 length equals 11 residues. CDR1 and CDR2 from the germline V gene are WSHSY and SAAADI. Trimming left V 6 bases short and J 3 bases short, with 6 bases between. The DNA of the CDR3 is TGCGCCAGCAGCCCCGGCTACGAGCAGTACTTC. Translating it yields CASSPGYEQYF.

The gene calls are TRBV7-9 and TRBJ2-1; D perhaps matches TRBD1 (6 bases). The V end was cut by 4 bases, the J end by 3 bases, with 13 bases between. The V gene's germline CDR1 is SEHNR and CDR2 FQNEAQ (reference sequence). This CDR3 spans 15 amino acids. CDR3 region: CASSSGDSDYNEQFF. The DNA of the CDR3 is TGTGCCAGCAGCTCAGGGGATAGCGACTACAATGAGCAGTTCTTC.

In its sample, this clone was seen once. V and J are TRBV10-3 and TRBJ2-1; TRBD1 might be the D (6 bases). This CDR3 has 16 amino acids. Trimming cost V 2 bases and J 5 bases, with 16 bases left between them. The germline gives CDR1 ENHRY, CDR2 SYGVKD. The CDR3 sequence is CAISEPPGQGNNEQFF. DNA for the CDR3: TGTGCCATCAGTGAGCCACCGGGACAAGGAAACAATGAGCAGTTCTTC.

This clone was counted once. The V call is TRBV9, the J call TRBJ2-1; D not certain. Trimming shortened V by 3 bases and J by 6 bases, and 7 bases separated the two germline ends. The CDR3 sequence is 12 residues long. The germline gives CDR1 SGDLS, CDR2 YYNGEE. CDR3 in amino acids: CASSGTLNEQFF. As DNA, the CDR3 is TGTGCCAGCAGCGGGACCCTCAATGAGCAGTTCTTC. Supplemented by reference TRBV9 and TRBJ2-1, the full variable domain reads DSGVTQTPKHLITATGQRVTLRCSPRSGDLSVYWYQQSLDQGLQFLIQYYNGEERAKGNILERFSAQQFPDLHSELNLSSLELGDSALYFCASSGTLNEQFFGPGTRLTVL.

The chain employs TRBV7-2 and TRBJ1-1; 7 positions match TRBD1. CDR1 SGHTA and CDR2 FQGNSA come from the germline V gene. The CDR3 has 13 residues. Trimming removed 3 bases from V and 7 bases from J; junction bases left unmatched: 5. The CDR3 region is CASSFQTGSEAFF. CDR3 DNA: TGTGCCAGCAGCTTTCAGACAGGGAGTGAAGCTTTCTTT.

Comments on this clone: The sample contains more than one DNA sequence encoding this CDR3. This rearrangement joins TRBV9 to TRBJ2-7; 7 nucleotides line up with TRBD2. Trimming cost V 2 bases and J 4 bases; bases outside gene matches: 6. The CDR3 covers 14 residues. From germline, CDR1 is SGDLS and CDR2 YYNGEE. The CDR3 nucleotides read TGTGCCAGCAGCGTTGGCGGGAGCGGATACGAGCAGTACTTC. Amino acids: CASSVGGSGYEQYF. Together with reference TRBV9 and TRBJ2-7, the CDR3 gives the full variable domain: DSGVTQTPKHLITATGQRVTLRCSPRSGDLSVYWYQQSLDQGLQFLIQYYNGEERAKGNILERFSAQQFPDLHSELNLSSLELGDSALYFCASSVGGSGYEQYFGPGTRLTVT.

The chain couples TRBV28 to TRBJ2-1; 9 bases fit TRBD2. The germline V gene encodes CDR1 MDHEN and CDR2 SYDVKM. After removal of 0 bases from V and 5 bases from J, the junction contained 5 bases not matched to a gene. The CDR3 covers 16 residues. This CDR3 reads CASSLWGLAGNNEQFF. In nucleotides, the CDR3 is TGTGCCAGCAGTTTATGGGGGCTAGCGGGAAACAATGAGCAGTTCTTC.

The chain joins TRBV5-1 to TRBJ1-1; 7 bases match TRBD1. This CDR3 is built from 14 residues. Germline CDR1 SGHRS, CDR2 YFSETQ. V lost 5 bases to trimming and J lost 0 bases; unmatched junction nucleotides: 4. The CDR3 loop is CASRTGYMNTEAFF. The CDR3 coding sequence is TGCGCCAGCAGGACAGGGTACATGAACACTGAAGCTTTCTTT.

The chain joins TRBV5-4 to TRBJ2-1; TRBD2 matches 8 bases. J lost 5 bases, V lost 0 bases, and 4 bases had no gene match. Germline V gene data show CDR1 as SGHNT and CDR2 as YYREEE (reference sequence). The length of the CDR3 is 15 residues. The CDR3 sequence is CASSLELAVNNEQFF. Here the CDR3 DNA reads TGTGCCAGCAGCTTGGAACTAGCGGTAAACAATGAGCAGTTCTTC.

CDR3 in amino acids: CASSGGTGQGANVLTF. CDR3 nucleotide sequence: TGTGCCAGCAGCGGGGGGACAGGGCAAGGGGCCAACGTCCTGACTTTC. The chain combines TRBV13 with TRBJ2-6, with 9 bases matching TRBD1. Unmatched junction bases numbered 6, after V lost 5 bases and J lost 4 bases. The CDR3 loop spans 16 amino acids. CDR1 and CDR2 from the germline V gene are PRHDT and FYEKMQ (reference sequence).

This chain joins TRBV6-5 and TRBJ2-4, with 8 bases aligning to TRBD1. CDR1 and CDR2 (germline): MNHEY, SVGAGI. The trim removed 2 bases at V and 8 bases at J, leaving 5 bases unmatched. This CDR3 is 14 amino acids long. CDR3 sequence reads: CASSYAGGSDIQYF. DNA for the CDR3: TGTGCCAGCAGTTACGCAGGGGGCAGCGACATTCAGTACTTC.